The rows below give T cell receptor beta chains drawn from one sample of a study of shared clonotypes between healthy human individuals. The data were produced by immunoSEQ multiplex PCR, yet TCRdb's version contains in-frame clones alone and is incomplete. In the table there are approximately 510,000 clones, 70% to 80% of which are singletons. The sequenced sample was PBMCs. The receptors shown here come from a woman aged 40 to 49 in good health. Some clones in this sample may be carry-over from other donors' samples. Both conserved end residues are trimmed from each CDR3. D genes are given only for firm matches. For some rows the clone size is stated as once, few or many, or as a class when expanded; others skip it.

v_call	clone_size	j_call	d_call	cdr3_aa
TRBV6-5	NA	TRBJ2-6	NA	ASRSPGANVLT
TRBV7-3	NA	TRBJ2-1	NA	ASSSRGGEQF
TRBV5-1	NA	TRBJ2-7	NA	ASSLAGQPYEQY
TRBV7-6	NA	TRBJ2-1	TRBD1	ASSLAPSGGHNEQF
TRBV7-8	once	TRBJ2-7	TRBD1	ASSLVTGVIYEQY
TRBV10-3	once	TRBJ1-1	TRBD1	AISGDRGDTEAF
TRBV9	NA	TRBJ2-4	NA	ASSVGGLGLAKNIQY
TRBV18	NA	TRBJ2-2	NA	ASSRDAPNTGELF
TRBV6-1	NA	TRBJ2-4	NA	ASSDVGAKNIQY
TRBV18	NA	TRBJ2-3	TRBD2	ASSPTSGRAGDTQY
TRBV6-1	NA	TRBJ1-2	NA	ASSERRNYGYT
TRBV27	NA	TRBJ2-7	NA	ASSSGLGVYEQY
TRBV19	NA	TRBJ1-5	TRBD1	ASSITGGGQPQH
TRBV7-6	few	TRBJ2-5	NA	ASSEGRFPRRLIETQY
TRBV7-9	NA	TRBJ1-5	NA	ASSLQDAPQH
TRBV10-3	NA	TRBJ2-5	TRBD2	AISEGARGGETQY
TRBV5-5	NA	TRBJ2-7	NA	ASSVTRGPNSYEQY
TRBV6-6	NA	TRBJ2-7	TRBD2	ASSQPGGRVQY
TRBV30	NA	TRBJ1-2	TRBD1	APRTGTGGACGHT
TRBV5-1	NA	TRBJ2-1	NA	ASSLVEGVAYNEQF
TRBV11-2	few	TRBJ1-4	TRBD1	ASSLRTGFRNEKLF
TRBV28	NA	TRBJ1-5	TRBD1	ASSRDRAVGNQPQH
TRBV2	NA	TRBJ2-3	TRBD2	ASNPAGTSGRAYDTQY
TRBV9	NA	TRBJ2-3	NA	ASSPRTITDTQY
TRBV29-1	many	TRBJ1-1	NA	SVEDPNGRGMGTEAF
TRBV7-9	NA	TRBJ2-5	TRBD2	ASGLAGALQETQY
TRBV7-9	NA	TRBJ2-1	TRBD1	ASSGGQGGVHEQF
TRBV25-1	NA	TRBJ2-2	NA	ASSEGRRGWNTGELF
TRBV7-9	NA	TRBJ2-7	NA	ASSLVGYEQY